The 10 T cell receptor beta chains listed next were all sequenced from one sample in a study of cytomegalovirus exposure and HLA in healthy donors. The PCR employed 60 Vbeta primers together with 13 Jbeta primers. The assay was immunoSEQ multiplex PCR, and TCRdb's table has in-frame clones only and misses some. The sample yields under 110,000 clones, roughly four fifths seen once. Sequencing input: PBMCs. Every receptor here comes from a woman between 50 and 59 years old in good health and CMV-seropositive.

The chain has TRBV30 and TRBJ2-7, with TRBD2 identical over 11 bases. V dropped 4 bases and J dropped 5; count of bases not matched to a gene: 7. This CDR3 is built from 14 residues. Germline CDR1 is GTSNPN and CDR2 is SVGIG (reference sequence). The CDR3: CAWKTSGGIHEQYF. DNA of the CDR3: TGTGCCTGGAAAACTAGCGGGGGCATCCACGAGCAGTACTTC.

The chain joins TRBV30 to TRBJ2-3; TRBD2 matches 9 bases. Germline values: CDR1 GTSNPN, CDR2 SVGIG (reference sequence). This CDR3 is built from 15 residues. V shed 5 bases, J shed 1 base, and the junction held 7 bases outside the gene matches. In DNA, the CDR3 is TGTGCCTGGTCGCGGGGGGGGGCCGGCACAGATACGCAGTATTTT. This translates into CAWSRGGAGTDTQYF.

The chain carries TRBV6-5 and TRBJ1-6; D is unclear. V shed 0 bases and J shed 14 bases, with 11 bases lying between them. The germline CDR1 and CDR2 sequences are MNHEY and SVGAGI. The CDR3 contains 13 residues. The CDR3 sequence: CASSYSWPITLHF. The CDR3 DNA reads TGTGCCAGCAGTTACTCCTGGCCAATCACCCTCCACTTT.

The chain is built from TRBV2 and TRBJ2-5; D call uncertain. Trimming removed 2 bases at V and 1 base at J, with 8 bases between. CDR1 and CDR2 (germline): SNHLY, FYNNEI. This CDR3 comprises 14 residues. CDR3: CASSEISRQETQYF. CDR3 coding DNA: TGTGCCAGCAGTGAAATTAGTCGCCAAGAGACCCAGTACTTC. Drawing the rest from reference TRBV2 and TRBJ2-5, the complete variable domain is EPEVTQTPSHQVTQMGQEVILRCVPISNHLYFYWYRQILGQKVEFLVSFYNNEISEKSEIFDDQFSVERPDGSNFTLKIRSTKLEDSAMYFCASSEISRQETQYFGPGTRLLVL.

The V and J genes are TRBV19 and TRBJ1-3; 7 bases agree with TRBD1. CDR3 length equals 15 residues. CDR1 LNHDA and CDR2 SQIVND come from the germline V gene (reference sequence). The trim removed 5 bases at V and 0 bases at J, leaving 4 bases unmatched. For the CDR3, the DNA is TGTGCCAGTAGTCTGGACAGGAGCTCTGGAAACACCATATATTTT. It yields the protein CASSLDRSSGNTIYF. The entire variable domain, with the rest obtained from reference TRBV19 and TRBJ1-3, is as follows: DGGITQSPKYLFRKEGQNVTLSCEQNLNHDAMYWYRQDPGQGLRLIYYSQIVNDFQKGDIAEGYSVSREKKESFPLTVTSAQKNPTAFYLCASSLDRSSGNTIYFGEGSWLTVV.

CDR3 nucleotide sequence: TGTGCCAGCAGCCTGGGCCCGCCCGGGACAGAAAATGAAAAACTGTTTTTT. Protein sequence: CASSLGPPGTENEKLFF. This chain connects TRBV5-4 to TRBJ1-4; 7 nucleotides line up with TRBD1. The trim removed 4 bases at V and 5 bases at J, leaving 14 bases unmatched. The CDR3 loop spans 17 amino acids. CDR1 is SGHNT, CDR2 YYREEE, per germline (reference sequence).

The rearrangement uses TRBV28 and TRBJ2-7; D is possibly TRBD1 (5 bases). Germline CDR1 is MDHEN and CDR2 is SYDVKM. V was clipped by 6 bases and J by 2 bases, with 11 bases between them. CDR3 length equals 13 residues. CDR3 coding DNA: TGTGCCAGCAGACCGACAGTCACCTACGAGCAGTACTTC. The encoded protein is CASRPTVTYEQYF.

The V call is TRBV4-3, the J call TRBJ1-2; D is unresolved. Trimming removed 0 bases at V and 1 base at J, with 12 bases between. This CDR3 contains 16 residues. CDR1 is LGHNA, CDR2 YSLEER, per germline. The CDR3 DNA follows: TGCGCCAGCAGCCAAGAGCGAGGTTGGGTTAACTATGGCTACACCTTC. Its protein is CASSQERGWVNYGYTF.

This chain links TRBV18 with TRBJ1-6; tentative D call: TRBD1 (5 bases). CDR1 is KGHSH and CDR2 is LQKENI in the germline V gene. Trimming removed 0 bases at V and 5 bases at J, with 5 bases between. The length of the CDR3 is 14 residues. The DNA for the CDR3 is TGTGCCAGCTCACCACCGACAGATAATTCACCCCTCCACTTT. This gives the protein CASSPPTDNSPLHF.

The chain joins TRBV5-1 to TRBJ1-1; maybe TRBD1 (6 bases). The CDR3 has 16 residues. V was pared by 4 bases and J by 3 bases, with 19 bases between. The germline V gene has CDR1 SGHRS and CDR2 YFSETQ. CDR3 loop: CASSRLRQAGDTEAFF. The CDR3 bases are TGCGCCAGCAGCCGCCTCCGACAGGCGGGTGACACTGAAGCTTTCTTT.